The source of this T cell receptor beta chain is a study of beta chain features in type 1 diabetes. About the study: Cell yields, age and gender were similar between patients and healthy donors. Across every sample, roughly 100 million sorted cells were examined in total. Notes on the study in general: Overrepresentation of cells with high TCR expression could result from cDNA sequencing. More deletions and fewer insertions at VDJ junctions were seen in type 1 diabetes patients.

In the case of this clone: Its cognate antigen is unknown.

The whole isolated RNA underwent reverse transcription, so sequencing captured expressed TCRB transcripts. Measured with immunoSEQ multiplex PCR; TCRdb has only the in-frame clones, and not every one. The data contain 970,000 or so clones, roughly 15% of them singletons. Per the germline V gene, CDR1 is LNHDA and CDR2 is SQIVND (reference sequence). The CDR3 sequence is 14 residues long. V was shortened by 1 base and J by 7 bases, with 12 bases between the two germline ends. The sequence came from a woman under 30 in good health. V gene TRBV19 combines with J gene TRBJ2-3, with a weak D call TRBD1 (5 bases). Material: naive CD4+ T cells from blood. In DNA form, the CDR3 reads TGTGCCAGTAGTATAGCCAGGGTGGGCCATACGCAGTATTTT. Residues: CASSIARVGHTQYF.